A single sample is the source of the 15 T cell receptor beta chains below, sequenced in a study of T cell repertoires in cytomegalovirus infection. Their antigen targets remain unknown. Via MiXCR, TCRdb re-called the reads, giving one row per CDR3 protein. The data contain about 160,000 distinct CDR3 sequences, about 22% of them seen just once; the ten biggest clones take up 20% to 30%. The sample was CD8+ T cells from cultured PBMCs, taken from culture after CMV antigen stimulation. Every receptor here comes from a human donor in good health (CMV status not recorded). Some clones in this sample may be carry-over from other donors' samples.

This clonotype was seen more than once but under ten times. The chain couples TRBV7-3 to TRBJ2-5; perhaps D is TRBD1 or TRBD2 (6 bases each). Trimming pared 6 bases from V and 5 bases from J, leaving 22 bases between. The germline V gene has CDR1 SGHTA and CDR2 FQGTGA. The CDR3 totals 16 residues. The CDR3 is CASSPDGRGRIETQYF. The CDR3, as DNA: TGTGCCAGCAGTCCTGACGGTCGGGGGCGAATTGAGACCCAGTACTTC.

In its sample, this clonotype was seen a few times. The rearrangement links TRBV12-3 or TRBV12-4 to TRBJ1-1, with 7 bases fitting TRBD1. This CDR3 region has 15 residues. Germline trimming cut 4 bases from V and 3 bases from J; bases unmatched to any gene: 8. The CDR3 loop reads CASSSRTGDYTEAFF. The DNA for the CDR3 is TGTGCCAGCAGTTCGAGAACAGGGGATTACACTGAAGCTTTCTTT.

This clonotype turned up a few times. This sequence joins TRBV7-6 and TRBJ2-3; no clear D. CDR3 length equals 14 residues. Germline loops: CDR1 SGHVS, CDR2 FNYEAQ. With 1 base removed from V and 3 bases from J, the gap between germline ends came to 8 bases. CDR3: CASSLDSSTDTQYF. CDR3 DNA: TGTGCCAGCAGCTTAGATTCCTCTACAGATACGCAGTATTTT. The full variable domain, its missing parts supplied by reference TRBV7-6 and TRBJ2-3, is GAGVSQSPRYKVTKRGQDVALRCDPISGHVSLYWYRQALGQGPEFLTYFNYEAQQDKSGLPNDRFSAERPEGSISTLTIQRTEQRDSAMYRCASSLDSSTDTQYFGPGTRLTVL.

The CDR3 DNA follows: TGTGCCAGTAGTATAGGTAGACTAGCCCACAATGAGCAGTTCTTC. Its protein product is CASSIGRLAHNEQFF. The J gene is TRBJ2-1, the V gene TRBV19, with TRBD2 identical over 7 bases. With V trimmed by 1 base and J by 5 bases, 5 bases remained unmatched. Germline-derived CDR1 and CDR2 are LNHDA and SQIVND (reference sequence). This CDR3 has 15 residues. The complete variable domain, with remaining parts taken from reference TRBV19 and TRBJ2-1, reads DGGITQSPKYLFRKEGQNVTLSCEQNLNHDAMYWYRQDPGQGLRLIYYSQIVNDFQKGDIAEGYSVSREKKESFPLTVTSAQKNPTAFYLCASSIGRLAHNEQFFGPGTRLTVL.

About this clonotype itself: The DNA is omitted, as the CDR3 cannot be located on it reliably, and the CDR3 follows TCRdb's listing. The chain combines TRBV10-2 with TRBJ1-4. The CDR3 has 13 residues if both end residues are counted. Germline V CDR1 and CDR2: WSHSY, SAAADI. This chain's CDR3 is CASSVPPYEKLFF.

The gene calls are TRBV2 and TRBJ1-6; D gene unclear. V lost 3 bases, J lost 7 bases, and 7 bases lay in between. The CDR3 runs to 13 residues. Germline CDR1 reads SNHLY; CDR2 reads FYNNEI. The CDR3 sequence: CASSDSGNSPLHF. The DNA of the CDR3 is TGTGCCAGCAGTGATTCGGGGAATTCACCCCTCCACTTT.

This clonotype was picked up a small number of times. V is TRBV5-5 and J is TRBJ2-7; perhaps TRBD1 as D (6 bases). Trimming cost V 6 bases and J 5 bases, with 21 bases left between them. The CDR3 is 15 residues long. Germline-derived CDR1 and CDR2 are SGHKS and YYEKEE (reference sequence). The CDR3 nucleotides read TGTGCCAGCACCCTAAGGGGGACGGGAACTCACGAGCAGTACTTC. Translated, it gives CASTLRGTGTHEQYF.

V usage is TRBV10-3 and J usage is TRBJ2-1; 10 bases are shared with TRBD2. The CDR3 is 16 residues long. Germline trimming cut 3 bases from V and 5 bases from J; bases unmatched to any gene: 7. Germline V gene sequence: CDR1 ENHRY, CDR2 SYGVKD. The CDR3 region has the DNA TGTGCCATCAGTGAATCAAGCGGGGGGGCGAACAATGAGCAGTTCTTC. Its translation is CAISESSGGANNEQFF.

The chain is built from TRBV6-5 and TRBJ2-1; D is unclear. The CDR3 runs to 11 residues. V was trimmed by 2 bases and J by 7 bases, leaving 3 bases between them. CDR1 and CDR2 from the germline V gene are MNHEY and SVGAGI. The CDR3 DNA follows: TGTGCCAGCAGTTACGCTAATGAGCAGTTCTTC. Translated, it gives CASSYANEQFF.

In its sample, this clonotype was seen a few times. This chain links TRBV6-5 with TRBJ1-5; unclear D gene. The V gene's germline CDR1 is MNHEY and CDR2 SVGAGI. Trimming removed 3 bases at V and 6 bases at J, with 15 bases between. The CDR3 sequence is 15 residues long. The CDR3 loop reads CASSYLSREGQPQHF. DNA for the CDR3: TGTGCCAGCAGTTATCTCTCTAGGGAGGGTCAGCCCCAGCATTTT.

The chain joins TRBV13 to TRBJ1-1; D is undetermined. V lost 0 bases and J 1 base, leaving 6 bases between the germline ends. The CDR3 extends over 14 amino acids. The germline gives CDR1 PRHDT, CDR2 FYEKMQ (reference sequence). DNA for the CDR3: TGTGCCAGCAGCTTAGGACCGAGGAACACTGAAGCTTTCTTT. Protein product: CASSLGPRNTEAFF.

This clonotype was seen a handful of times. CDR3 nucleotides: TGTGCCAGCAGCCAAGCACGGAACTACGAGCAGTACTTC. It codes for CASSQARNYEQYF. V is TRBV4-2 and J is TRBJ2-7; no clear D. CDR3 size: 13 residues. Germline V gives CDR1 LGHNA, CDR2 YNFKEQ. Trimming removed 1 base at V and 3 bases at J, with 7 bases between.

This clonotype has only one observation. The V and J genes are TRBV4-2 and TRBJ2-7; the D gene is possibly TRBD1 (5 bases). The CDR3 has 16 amino acids. CDR1 and CDR2 (germline): LGHNA, YNFKEQ. V lost 0 bases to trimming and J lost 0 bases, with 12 bases between them. CDR3 amino acids: CASSQEWTLSSYEQYF. The CDR3 DNA follows: TGTGCCAGCAGCCAAGAGTGGACACTGAGCTCCTACGAGCAGTACTTC.

This chain uses TRBV4-2 with TRBJ2-7; no clear D. V was shortened by 0 bases and J by 5 bases, with 8 bases between the two germline ends. CDR3 size: 13 residues. The germline V gene has CDR1 LGHNA and CDR2 YNFKEQ. CDR3 DNA sequence: TGTGCCAGCAGCCAAGATCTAGGAGACGAGCAGTACTTC. Its translation is CASSQDLGDEQYF.

The genes are TRBV9 and TRBJ1-2; D remains ambiguous. Germline V gene sequence: CDR1 SGDLS, CDR2 YYNGEE. The CDR3 covers 14 residues. V was clipped by 0 bases and J by 4 bases, with 10 bases between them. The CDR3 here is CASSVGDTPYGYTF. The DNA for the CDR3 is TGTGCCAGCAGCGTAGGCGACACACCCTATGGCTACACCTTC. Drawing the rest from reference TRBV9 and TRBJ1-2, the complete variable domain is DSGVTQTPKHLITATGQRVTLRCSPRSGDLSVYWYQQSLDQGLQFLIQYYNGEERAKGNILERFSAQQFPDLHSELNLSSLELGDSALYFCASSVGDTPYGYTFGSGTRLTVV.